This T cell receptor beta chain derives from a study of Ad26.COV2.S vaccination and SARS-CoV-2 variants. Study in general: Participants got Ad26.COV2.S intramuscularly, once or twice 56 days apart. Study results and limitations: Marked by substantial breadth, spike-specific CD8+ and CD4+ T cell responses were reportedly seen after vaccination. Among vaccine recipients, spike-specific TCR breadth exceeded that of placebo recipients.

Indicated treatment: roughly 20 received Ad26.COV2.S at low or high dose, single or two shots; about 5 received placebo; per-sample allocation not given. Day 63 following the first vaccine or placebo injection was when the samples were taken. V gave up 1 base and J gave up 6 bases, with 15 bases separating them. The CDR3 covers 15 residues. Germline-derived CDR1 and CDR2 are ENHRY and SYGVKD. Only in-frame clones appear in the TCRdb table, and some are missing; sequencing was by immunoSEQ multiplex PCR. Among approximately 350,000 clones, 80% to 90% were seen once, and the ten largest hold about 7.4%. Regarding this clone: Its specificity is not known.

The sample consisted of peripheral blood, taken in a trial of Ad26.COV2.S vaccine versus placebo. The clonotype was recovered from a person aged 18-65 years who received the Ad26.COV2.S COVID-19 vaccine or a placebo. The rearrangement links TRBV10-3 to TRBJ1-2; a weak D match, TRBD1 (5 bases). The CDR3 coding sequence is TGTGCCATCAGTGAGTGGGGCCCCCGGACTCATGGCTACACCTTC. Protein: CAISEWGPRTHGYTF.